This TCR beta chain was observed in a study of Graves' ophthalmopathy and Graves' hyperthyroidism. Findings and caveats of the study: Distinction of ophthalmopathy from stable hyperthyroidism by a 13-signature model reached approximately 88% sensitivity and 81.08% specificity.

Germline values: CDR1 SGHRS, CDR2 YFSETQ. The length of the CDR3 is 16 residues. Germline trimming cut 1 base from V and 4 bases from J; bases unmatched to any gene: 10. This clonotype was counted only a few times. Its antigen is currently unknown. RNA transcripts served as template for amplifying TCR beta CDR3 sequences. HTBI primers were employed in first-round RT-PCR, then a second-round multiplex PCR followed. TCRdb re-called the multiplex PCR reads with MiXCR, one entry per CDR3 protein. This table holds hundreds of thousands of distinct CDR3 sequences, over 40% found once. The receptor's source is an adult man with Graves' ophthalmopathy. The V call is TRBV5-1, the J call TRBJ2-7, with 8 bases matching TRBD1. The specimen sequenced was peripheral blood. The CDR3 bases are TGCGCCAGCAGCTTGTACACCGGGACAGGTCGGTACGAGCAGTACTTC. Translation: CASSLYTGTGRYEQYF. Based on the CDR3 plus reference TRBV5-1 and TRBJ2-7, the full variable domain is KAGVTQTPRYLIKTRGQQVTLSCSPISGHRSVSWYQQTPGQGLQFLFEYFSETQRNKGNFPGRFSGRQFSNSRSEMNVSTLELGDSALYLCASSLYTGTGRYEQYFGPGTRLTVT.